These 16 T cell receptor beta chains originate from one sample sequenced in a study of T cell responses to AZD1222 COVID-19 vaccine. Produced via immunoSEQ multiplex PCR; TCRdb's table is partial and in-frame only. Of roughly 110,000 clones in the sample, approximately 89% were seen once. Sequencing was performed on peripheral blood, taken on day 0 of AZD1222 vaccination. All receptors come from an adult in good health.

J is TRBJ2-7 and V is TRBV27, with 9 bases that match TRBD2. The germline V gene has CDR1 MNHEY and CDR2 SMNVEV (reference sequence). V shed 4 bases and J 7 bases; nucleotides not matched to a gene: 17. The CDR3 sequence is 17 residues long. The CDR3: CASSSRSPAGGAFEQYF. In nucleotides, the CDR3 is TGTGCCAGCAGTTCCCGTTCCCCCGCGGGGGGGGCGTTTGAGCAGTACTTC.

The genes are TRBV7-2 and TRBJ2-3; 7 bases are a match to TRBD1. CDR1 and CDR2 from the germline V gene are SGHTA and FQGNSA. The CDR3 length is 16 residues. V trimming: 4 bases; J trimming: 2 bases; junction bases outside the gene matches: 9. The CDR3 sequence is CASSSRGGYLTDTQYF. DNA for the CDR3: TGTGCCAGCAGCTCGAGAGGGGGCTACCTCACAGATACGCAGTATTTT.

The chain links TRBV15 to TRBJ2-5, with 9 bases lining up with TRBD2. Germline assignment: CDR1 LNHNV and CDR2 YYDKDF (reference sequence). Trimming took 7 bases from V and 0 from J; bases not matched to a gene: 3. The CDR3 extends over 14 amino acids. The CDR3 DNA reads TGTGCCACCAATGGCGGGGGGGACCAAGAGACCCAGTACTTC. Translating it yields CATNGGGDQETQYF.

With regard to this clone: Germline is not matched at one junction end, which may reflect a read error. This chain uses TRBV5-4 with TRBJ1-1, with TRBD1 as a possible D gene (6 bases). The germline V gene encodes CDR1 SGHNT and CDR2 YYREEE (reference sequence). The CDR3 runs 13 residues. CDR3 residues: CASSLDSYTEAFF. The CDR3 DNA reads as TGTGCCAGCAGTTTGGACAGCTACACTGAAGCTTTCTTT.

CDR3 amino acids: CASSQEAGVTEQFF. DNA of the CDR3: TGTGCCAGCAGCCAAGAGGCGGGGGTGACCGAGCAGTTCTTC. The chain recombines TRBV4-2 with TRBJ2-1; 7 bases match TRBD2. The CDR3 consists of 14 residues. V dropped 0 bases and J dropped 10; count of bases not matched to a gene: 6. Germline lookup yields CDR1 LGHNA and CDR2 YNFKEQ.

The J gene is TRBJ2-7, the V gene TRBV6-1, with 7 bases identical to TRBD2. The CDR3 runs to 16 residues. CDR1 MNHNS and CDR2 SASEGT come from the germline V gene. With V trimmed by 0 bases and J by 2 bases, 7 bases remained unmatched. CDR3 in amino acids: CASSEAAWGGAYEQYF. CDR3 nucleotide sequence: TGTGCCAGCAGTGAAGCAGCTTGGGGGGGGGCCTACGAGCAGTACTTC.

The rearrangement uses TRBV30 and TRBJ1-1; tentative D call: TRBD1 (6 bases). The CDR3 sequence is 12 residues long. V was cut by 1 base and J by 8 bases, with 11 bases left in between. CDR1 and CDR2 (germline): GTSNPN, SVGIG (reference sequence). The CDR3 spells CAWSADRFEAFF. For the CDR3, the DNA is TGTGCCTGGAGTGCTGACAGGTTCGAAGCTTTCTTT.

The gene calls are TRBV4-3 and TRBJ1-3; D unresolved. Germline V gene data show CDR1 as LGHNA and CDR2 as YSLEER. Trimming removed 0 bases at V and 8 bases at J, with 17 bases between. The CDR3 consists of 16 residues. CDR3 sequence (DNA): TGCGCCAGCAGCCAAGATCCTGGGGAGCCCGCGGACACCATATATTTT. Protein product: CASSQDPGEPADTIYF.

This sequence joins TRBV15 and TRBJ1-4; D is perhaps TRBD1 (6 bases). The CDR3 extends over 17 amino acids. Germline loops: CDR1 LNHNV, CDR2 YYDKDF (reference sequence). The V and J ends lost 0 bases and 0 bases respectively, with 11 bases between them. In DNA, the CDR3 is TGTGCCACCAGCAGAGATCTCAGACAGGCAACTAATGAAAAACTGTTTTTT. Protein product: CATSRDLRQATNEKLFF. The full variable domain, with the rest looked up from reference TRBV15 and TRBJ1-4, is DAMVIQNPRYQVTQFGKPVTLSCSQTLNHNVMYWYQQKSSQAPKLLFHYYDKDFNNEADTPDNFQSRRPNTSFCFLDIRSPGLGDTAMYLCATSRDLRQATNEKLFFGSGTQLSVL.

The CDR3 protein is CASSRTGVMDQPQHF. CDR3 coding DNA: TGCGCCAGCAGCCGAACAGGGGTAATGGATCAGCCCCAGCATTTT. This sequence joins TRBV5-1 and TRBJ1-5; the match to TRBD1 covers 7 bases. This CDR3 comprises 15 residues. Germline CDR1 reads SGHRS; CDR2 reads YFSETQ. The J segment lost 5 bases and the V segment lost 4 bases, leaving 9 bases of the junction unmatched.

This chain links TRBV5-6 with TRBJ1-5; 7 bases line up with TRBD1. The germline CDR1 and CDR2 sequences are SGHDT and YYEEEE. Trimming at V came to 3 bases and at J to 0 bases, leaving 9 bases not matched to a gene. CDR3 length: 17 amino acids. The CDR3, as DNA: TGTGCCAGCAGCTGGGGGGGGACAGCCTATAGCAATCAGCCCCAGCATTTT. Translated, it gives CASSWGGTAYSNQPQHF.

This chain joins TRBV6-1 and TRBJ2-7, with 8 bases that match TRBD2. The CDR3 runs 16 residues. The trim removed 4 bases at V and 0 bases at J, leaving 8 bases unmatched. CDR1 is MNHNS, CDR2 SASEGT, per germline. The CDR3 loop reads CASSAYGGASSYEQYF. CDR3 coding DNA: TGTGCCAGCAGTGCTTACGGGGGGGCTAGCTCCTACGAGCAGTACTTC.

The rearrangement joins TRBV5-6 to TRBJ1-4; unclear D gene. Trimming pared 1 base from V and 0 bases from J, leaving 10 bases between. The CDR3 spans 16 residues. Per the germline V gene, CDR1 is SGHDT and CDR2 is YYEEEE. CDR3 residues: CASSLIGGATNEKLFF. CDR3 DNA sequence: TGTGCCAGCAGCTTGATAGGCGGAGCAACTAATGAAAAACTGTTTTTT.

This clone has only one observation. The rearrangement joins TRBV6-2 or TRBV6-3 to TRBJ1-2; D gene uncertain. Germline CDR1 reads MNHEY; CDR2 reads SVGEGT. Trimming stripped 5 bases from V and 4 bases from J, with 17 bases between. The CDR3 totals 15 residues. Here the CDR3 DNA reads TGTGCCAGCAGTCCCCCCCGGACCCCTGTCTATGGCTACACCTTC. Translated, it gives CASSPPRTPVYGYTF.

This chain connects TRBV5-1 to TRBJ2-7; a possible D gene is TRBD1 (6 bases). V lost 6 bases to trimming and J lost 7 bases, with 14 bases between them. The CDR3 has 12 residues. Germline assignment: CDR1 SGHRS and CDR2 YFSETQ. CDR3: CASNTGTGEQYF. The CDR3 nucleotides are TGCGCCAGCAATACAGGGACGGGGGAGCAGTACTTC.

The chain links TRBV7-9 to TRBJ1-2, with D possibly TRBD1 on 6 matching bases. This CDR3 region has 14 residues. Germline V gene data show CDR1 as SEHNR and CDR2 as FQNEAQ (reference sequence). Between the trimmed V and J ends, which lost 4 bases and 0 bases, there was a span of 9 bases. CDR3 residues: CASSYNRANYGYTF. The CDR3, as DNA: TGTGCCAGCAGCTATAACAGGGCTAACTATGGCTACACCTTC.